This TCR beta chain was recorded in a study of blood T cell repertoires in COVID-19. The CDR3 totals 16 residues. The V segment lost 4 bases and the J segment 5 bases; nucleotides outside the gene matches: 11. In germline, CDR1 is LGHNA, CDR2 YNFKEQ. The data were produced by immunoSEQ multiplex PCR, yet TCRdb's version contains in-frame clones alone and is incomplete. The sample includes 55,000 to 70,000 clones, 88% of them seen just once. Grouping used clinical history reported by participants in a survey and questionnaire. The V and J genes are TRBV4-2 and TRBJ2-7; 10 bases align to TRBD2. The sequencing sample was made of PBMCs or T cells enriched from blood (not recorded which). The sequence derives from a woman aged 40 to 49 who had recovered from COVID-19. CDR3 DNA sequence: TGTGCCAGCAGCCCTAAAGGAGCGGGGGGGCCTGACGAGCAGTACTTC. It specifies CASSPKGAGGPDEQYF.